This T cell receptor (beta chain) is drawn from a study of control samples from healthy donors and cancer patients. Profiled with immunoSEQ multiplex PCR; TCRdb holds only in-frame clones, not every one. This repertoire shows about 14,000 clones, 60% to 85% found once; its top ten account for approximately 8.9%. The source material was formalin-fixed, paraffin-embedded tissue. This receptor was taken from a male donor with melanoma.

DNA for the CDR3: TGTGCCAGCAGCTTACCTCAAGTGGGGAAAGCTTTCTTT. Protein: CASSLPQVGKAFF. The V gene is TRBV5-6, the J gene TRBJ1-1; D unclear. Trimming cost V 2 bases and J 9 bases, with 14 bases left between them. Per germline, CDR1 SGHDT and CDR2 YYEEEE. The CDR3 spans 13 residues. The entire variable domain, with the rest obtained from reference TRBV5-6 and TRBJ1-1, is as follows: DAGVTQSPTHLIKTRGQQVTLRCSPKSGHDTVSWYQQALGQGPQFIFQYYEEEERQRGNFPDRFSGHQFPNYSSELNVNALLLGDSALYLCASSLPQVGKAFFGQGTRLTVV.